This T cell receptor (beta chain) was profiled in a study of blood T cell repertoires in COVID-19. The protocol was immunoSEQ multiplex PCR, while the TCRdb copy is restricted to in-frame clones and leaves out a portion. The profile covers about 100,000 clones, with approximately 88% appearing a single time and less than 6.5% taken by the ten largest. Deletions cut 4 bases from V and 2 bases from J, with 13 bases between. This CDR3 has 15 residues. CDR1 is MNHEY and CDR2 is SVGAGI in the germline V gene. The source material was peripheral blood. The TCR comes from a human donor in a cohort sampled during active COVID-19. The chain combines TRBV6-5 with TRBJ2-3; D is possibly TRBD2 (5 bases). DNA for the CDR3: TGTGCCAGCAGTTCCGACCCGGGGTCCACAGATACGCAGTATTTT. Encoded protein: CASSSDPGSTDTQYF.